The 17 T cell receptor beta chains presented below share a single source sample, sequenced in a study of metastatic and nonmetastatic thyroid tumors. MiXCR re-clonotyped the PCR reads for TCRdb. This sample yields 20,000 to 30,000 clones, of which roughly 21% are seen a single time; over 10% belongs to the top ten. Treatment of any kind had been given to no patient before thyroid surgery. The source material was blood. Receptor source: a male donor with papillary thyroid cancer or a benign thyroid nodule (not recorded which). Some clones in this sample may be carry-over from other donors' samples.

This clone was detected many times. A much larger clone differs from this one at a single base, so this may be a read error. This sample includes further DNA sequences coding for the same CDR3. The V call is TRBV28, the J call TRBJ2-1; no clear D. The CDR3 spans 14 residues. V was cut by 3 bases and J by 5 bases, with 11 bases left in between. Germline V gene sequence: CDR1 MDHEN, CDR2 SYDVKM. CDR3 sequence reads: CASSLYGNNNEQFF. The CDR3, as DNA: TGTGCCAGCAGTTTGTACGGAAACAACAATGAGCAGTTCTTC.

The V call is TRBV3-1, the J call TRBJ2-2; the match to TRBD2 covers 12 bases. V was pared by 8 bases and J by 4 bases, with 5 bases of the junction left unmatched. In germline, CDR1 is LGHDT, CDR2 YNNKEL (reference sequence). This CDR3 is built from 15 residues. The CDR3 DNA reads TGTGCCAGCTCTAGCGGGGGGGCGAGCACCGGGGAGCTGTTTTTT. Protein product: CASSSGGASTGELFF.

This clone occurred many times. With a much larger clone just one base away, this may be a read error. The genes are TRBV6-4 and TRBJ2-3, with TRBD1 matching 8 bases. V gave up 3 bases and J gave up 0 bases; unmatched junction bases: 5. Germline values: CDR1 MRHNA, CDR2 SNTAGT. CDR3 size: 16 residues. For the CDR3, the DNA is TGTGCCAGCAGTGAGAGGCAGGGGGCGAGCACAGATACGCAGTATTTT. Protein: CASSERQGASTDTQYF.

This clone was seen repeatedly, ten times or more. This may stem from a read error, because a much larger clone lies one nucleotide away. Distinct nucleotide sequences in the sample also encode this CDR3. The CDR3 spells CSARDRGSTGELFF. DNA of the CDR3: TGCAGTGCTAGGGACAGGGGAAGCACCGGGGAACTGTTTTTT. The chain combines TRBV20-1 with TRBJ2-2, with 9 bases matching TRBD1. The CDR3 has 14 amino acids. Looked up from germline, CDR1 is DFQATT and CDR2 is SNEGSKA (reference sequence).

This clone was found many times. In DNA form, the CDR3 reads TGTGCCAGCAGCGTAGGGGAGGGTAGCAATCAGCCCCAGCATTTT. Its translation: CASSVGEGSNQPQHF. The chain carries TRBV9 and TRBJ1-5; no definite D call. V was pared by 0 bases and J by 0 bases, with 7 bases between. CDR3 size: 15 residues. Germline loops: CDR1 SGDLS, CDR2 YYNGEE.

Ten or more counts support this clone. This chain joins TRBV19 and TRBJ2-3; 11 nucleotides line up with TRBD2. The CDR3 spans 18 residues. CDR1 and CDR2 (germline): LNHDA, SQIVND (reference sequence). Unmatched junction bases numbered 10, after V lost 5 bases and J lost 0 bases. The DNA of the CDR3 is TGTGCCAGTAGTGGCGGGACTAGCGGTTCCCCTAGCACAGATACGCAGTATTTT. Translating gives CASSGGTSGSPSTDTQYF.

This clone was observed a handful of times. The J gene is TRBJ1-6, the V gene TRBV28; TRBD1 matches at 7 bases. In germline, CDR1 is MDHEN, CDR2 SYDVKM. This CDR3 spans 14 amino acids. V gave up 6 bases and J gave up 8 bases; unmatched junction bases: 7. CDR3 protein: CASSLDRADSPLHF. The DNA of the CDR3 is TGTGCCAGCAGCTTAGACAGGGCAGATTCACCCCTCCACTTT.

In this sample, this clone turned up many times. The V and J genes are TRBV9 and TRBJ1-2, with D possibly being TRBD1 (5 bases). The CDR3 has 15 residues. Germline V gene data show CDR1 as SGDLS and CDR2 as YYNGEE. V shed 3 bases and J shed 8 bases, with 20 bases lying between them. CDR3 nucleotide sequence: TGTGCCAGCAGCGGGGGGTTGGACGGGGAGGTCGGCTACACCTTC. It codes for CASSGGLDGEVGYTF.

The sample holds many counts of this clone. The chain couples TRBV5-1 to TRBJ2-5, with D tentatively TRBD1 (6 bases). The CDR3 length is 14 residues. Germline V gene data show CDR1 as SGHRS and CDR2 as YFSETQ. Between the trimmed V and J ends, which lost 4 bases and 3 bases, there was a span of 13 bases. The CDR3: CASSRNSGEETQYF. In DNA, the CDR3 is TGCGCCAGCAGCCGAAACTCAGGGGAAGAGACCCAGTACTTC.

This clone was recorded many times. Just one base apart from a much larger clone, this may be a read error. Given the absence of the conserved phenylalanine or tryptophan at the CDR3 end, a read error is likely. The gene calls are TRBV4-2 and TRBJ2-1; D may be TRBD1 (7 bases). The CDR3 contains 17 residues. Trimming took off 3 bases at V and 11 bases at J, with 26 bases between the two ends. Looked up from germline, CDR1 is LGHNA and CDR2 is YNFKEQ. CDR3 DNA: TGTGCCAGCAGCCAGGATTTGGGGGCCTGGCAGGGGGGAAAGCAGTTCCTC. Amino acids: CASSQDLGAWQGGKQFL.

CDR3 nucleotide sequence: TGCAGTGCTAGAGATCTTTTAACAGGGGATGAAAAACTGTTTTTT. This gives the protein CSARDLLTGDEKLFF. The V call is TRBV20-1, the J call TRBJ1-4; 7 nucleotides agree with TRBD1. Per germline, CDR1 DFQATT and CDR2 SNEGSKA (reference sequence). The J segment lost 6 bases and the V segment lost 0 bases, leaving 7 bases of the junction unmatched. The length of the CDR3 is 15 residues.

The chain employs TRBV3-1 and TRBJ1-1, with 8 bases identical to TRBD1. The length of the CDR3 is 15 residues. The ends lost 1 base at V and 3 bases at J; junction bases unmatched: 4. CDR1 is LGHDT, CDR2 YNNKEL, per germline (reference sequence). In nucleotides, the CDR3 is TGTGCCAGCAGCCAAGTAGGGACAGGCTACACTGAAGCTTTCTTT. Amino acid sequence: CASSQVGTGYTEAFF.

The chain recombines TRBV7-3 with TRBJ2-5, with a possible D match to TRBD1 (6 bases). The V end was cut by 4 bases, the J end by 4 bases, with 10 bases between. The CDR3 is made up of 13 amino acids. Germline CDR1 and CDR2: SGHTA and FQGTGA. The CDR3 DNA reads TGTGCCAGCAGCTCAGGGGTGGCAGAGACCCAGTACTTC. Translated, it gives CASSSGVAETQYF.

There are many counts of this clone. In DNA form, the CDR3 reads TGTGCCAGCAGCCCCGAGATCGCCGGCACCGGGGAGCTGTTTTTT. Its translation: CASSPEIAGTGELFF. The chain has TRBV7-6 and TRBJ2-2; no reliable D call. Trimming removed 5 bases at V and 4 bases at J, with 14 bases between. Germline lookup yields CDR1 SGHVS and CDR2 FNYEAQ. The CDR3 is 15 amino acids.

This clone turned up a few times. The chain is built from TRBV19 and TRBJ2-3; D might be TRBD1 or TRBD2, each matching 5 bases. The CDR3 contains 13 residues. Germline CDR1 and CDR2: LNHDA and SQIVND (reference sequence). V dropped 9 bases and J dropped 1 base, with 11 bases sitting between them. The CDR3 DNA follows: TGTGCCAGCCGGGACGGACGCACAGATACGCAGTATTTT. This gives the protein CASRDGRTDTQYF.

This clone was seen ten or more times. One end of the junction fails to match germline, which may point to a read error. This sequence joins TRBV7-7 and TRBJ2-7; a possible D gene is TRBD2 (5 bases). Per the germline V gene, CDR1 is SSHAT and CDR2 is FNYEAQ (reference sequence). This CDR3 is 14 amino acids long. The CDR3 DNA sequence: TGTGCTAGCAGCCTTACTAGGATCACCTACGAGCAGTACTTC. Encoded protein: CASSLTRITYEQYF.

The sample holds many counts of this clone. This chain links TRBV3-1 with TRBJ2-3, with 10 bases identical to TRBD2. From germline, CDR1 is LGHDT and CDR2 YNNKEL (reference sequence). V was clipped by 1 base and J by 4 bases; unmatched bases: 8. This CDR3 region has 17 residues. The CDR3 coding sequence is TGTGCCAGCAGCCAAGTTGCCCTCCTAGCGGGAGCAGATACGCAGTATTTT. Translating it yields CASSQVALLAGADTQYF.